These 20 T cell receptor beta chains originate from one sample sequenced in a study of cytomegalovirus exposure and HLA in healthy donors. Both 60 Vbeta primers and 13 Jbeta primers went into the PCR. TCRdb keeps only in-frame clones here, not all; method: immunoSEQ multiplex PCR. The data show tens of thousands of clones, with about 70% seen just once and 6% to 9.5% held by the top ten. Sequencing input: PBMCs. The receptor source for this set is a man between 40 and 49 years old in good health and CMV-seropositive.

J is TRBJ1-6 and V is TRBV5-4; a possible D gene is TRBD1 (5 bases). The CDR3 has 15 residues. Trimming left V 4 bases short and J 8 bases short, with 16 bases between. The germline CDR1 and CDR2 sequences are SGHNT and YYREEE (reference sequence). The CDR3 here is CASSPGGARDSPLHF. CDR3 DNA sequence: TGTGCCAGCAGCCCGGGAGGGGCTAGGGATTCACCCCTCCACTTT.

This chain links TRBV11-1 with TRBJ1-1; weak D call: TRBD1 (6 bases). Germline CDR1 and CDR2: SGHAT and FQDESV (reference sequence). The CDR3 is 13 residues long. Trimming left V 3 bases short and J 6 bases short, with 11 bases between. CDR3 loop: CASSFKGGAEAFF. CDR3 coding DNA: TGTGCCAGCAGCTTCAAAGGGGGAGCTGAAGCTTTCTTT.

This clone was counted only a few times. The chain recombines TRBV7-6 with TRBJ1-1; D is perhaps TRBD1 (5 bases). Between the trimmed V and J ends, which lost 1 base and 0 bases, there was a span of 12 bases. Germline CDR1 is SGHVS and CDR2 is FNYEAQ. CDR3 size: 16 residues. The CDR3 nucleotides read TGTGCCAGCAGCTTAGGAGGAGGGGCCTTGAACACTGAAGCTTTCTTT. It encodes CASSLGGGALNTEAFF.

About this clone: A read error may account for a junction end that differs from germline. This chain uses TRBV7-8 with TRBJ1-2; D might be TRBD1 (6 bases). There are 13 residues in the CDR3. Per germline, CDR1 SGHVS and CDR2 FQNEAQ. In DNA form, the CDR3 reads TGTGCCAGCAGCAAACAGGGTCTCGGTGGCTACCCCTTC. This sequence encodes CASSKQGLGGYPF.

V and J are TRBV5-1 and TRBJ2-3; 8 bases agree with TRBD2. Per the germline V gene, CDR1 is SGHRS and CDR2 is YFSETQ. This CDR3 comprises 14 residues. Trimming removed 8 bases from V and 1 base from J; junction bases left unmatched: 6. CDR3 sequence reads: CASTSGGGTDTQYF. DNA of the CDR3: TGCGCCAGTACTAGCGGAGGGGGCACAGATACGCAGTATTTT.

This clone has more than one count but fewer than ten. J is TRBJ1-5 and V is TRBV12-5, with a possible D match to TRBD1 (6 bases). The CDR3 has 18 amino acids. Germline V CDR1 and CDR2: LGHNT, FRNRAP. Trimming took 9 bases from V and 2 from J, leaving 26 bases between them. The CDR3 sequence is CASLATKTGTFGNQPQHF. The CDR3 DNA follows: TGTGCTAGCTTGGCGACGAAGACTGGGACATTTGGCAATCAGCCCCAGCATTTT.

The CDR3 DNA reads TGCGCCAGCAGCTTGATGACCGGGACTACAGATACGCAGTATTTT. This gives the protein CASSLMTGTTDTQYF. The chain recombines TRBV5-1 with TRBJ2-3; TRBD2 might be the D (6 bases). CDR3 length equals 15 residues. Trimming removed 1 base from V and 3 bases from J, with 12 bases in between. Germline V gene lookup returns CDR1 SGHRS and CDR2 YFSETQ.

CDR3 in amino acids: CASSGDRGLRTEAFF. CDR3 in DNA: TGTGCCAGTAGTGGGGACAGGGGGCTTCGTACTGAAGCTTTCTTT. The genes are TRBV19 and TRBJ1-1, with TRBD1 matching over 12 bases. Per the germline V gene, CDR1 is LNHDA and CDR2 is SQIVND (reference sequence). V dropped 5 bases and J dropped 5; count of bases not matched to a gene: 6. The CDR3 is 15 residues long.

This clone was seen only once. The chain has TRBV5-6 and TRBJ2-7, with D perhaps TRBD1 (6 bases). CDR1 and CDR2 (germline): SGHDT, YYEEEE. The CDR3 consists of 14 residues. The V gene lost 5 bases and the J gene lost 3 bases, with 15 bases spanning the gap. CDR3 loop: CASSSTGTLYEQYF. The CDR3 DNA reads TGTGCCAGCAGTTCGACCGGGACACTCTACGAGCAGTACTTC. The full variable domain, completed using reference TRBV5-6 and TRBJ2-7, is DAGVTQSPTHLIKTRGQQVTLRCSPKSGHDTVSWYQQALGQGPQFIFQYYEEEERQRGNFPDRFSGHQFPNYSSELNVNALLLGDSALYLCASSSTGTLYEQYFGPGTRLTVT.

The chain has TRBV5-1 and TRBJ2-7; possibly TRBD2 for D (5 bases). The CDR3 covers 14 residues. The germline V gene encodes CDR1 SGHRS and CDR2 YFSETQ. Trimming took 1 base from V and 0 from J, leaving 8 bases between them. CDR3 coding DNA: TGCGCCAGCAGCTTGACTAGGAGCTCCTACGAGCAGTACTTC. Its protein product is CASSLTRSSYEQYF.

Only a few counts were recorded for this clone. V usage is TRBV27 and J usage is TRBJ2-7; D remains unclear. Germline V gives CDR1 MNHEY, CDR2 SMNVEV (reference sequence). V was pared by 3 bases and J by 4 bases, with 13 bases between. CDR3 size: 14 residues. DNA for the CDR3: TGTGCCAGCAGTTTTCGTCAGAACCTTTACGAGCAGTACTTC. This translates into CASSFRQNLYEQYF.

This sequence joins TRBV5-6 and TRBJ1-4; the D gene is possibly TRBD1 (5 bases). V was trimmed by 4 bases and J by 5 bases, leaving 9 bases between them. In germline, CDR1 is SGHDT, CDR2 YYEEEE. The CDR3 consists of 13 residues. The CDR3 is CASSDDRNEKLFF. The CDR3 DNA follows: TGTGCCAGCAGCGACGACAGAAATGAAAAACTGTTTTTT.

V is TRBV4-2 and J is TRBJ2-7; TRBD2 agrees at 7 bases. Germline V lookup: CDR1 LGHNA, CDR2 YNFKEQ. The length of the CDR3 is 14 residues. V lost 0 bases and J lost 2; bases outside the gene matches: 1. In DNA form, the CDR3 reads TGTGCCAGCAGCCAAGAGAGCGGGACCTACGAGCAGTACTTC. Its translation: CASSQESGTYEQYF.

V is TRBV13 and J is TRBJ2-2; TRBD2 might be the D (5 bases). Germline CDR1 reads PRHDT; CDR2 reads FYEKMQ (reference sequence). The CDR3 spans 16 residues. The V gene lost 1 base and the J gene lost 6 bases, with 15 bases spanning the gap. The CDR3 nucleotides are TGTGCCAGCAGCTTAGAGGTCACGGGGTACGCCGGGGAGCTGTTTTTT. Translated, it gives CASSLEVTGYAGELFF.

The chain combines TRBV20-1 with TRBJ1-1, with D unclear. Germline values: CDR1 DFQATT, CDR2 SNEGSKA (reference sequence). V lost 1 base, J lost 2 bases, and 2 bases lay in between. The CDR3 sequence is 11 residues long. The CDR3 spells CSARANTEAFF. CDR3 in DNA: TGCAGTGCTAGAGCTAACACTGAAGCTTTCTTT.

CDR3 in amino acids: CASTLSSYEQYF. CDR3 DNA: TGTGCCAGCACCTTGAGCTCCTACGAGCAGTACTTC. The rearrangement uses TRBV28 and TRBJ2-7; D gene ambiguous. This CDR3 has 12 residues. Germline values: CDR1 MDHEN, CDR2 SYDVKM. V was clipped by 7 bases and J by 0 bases, with 7 bases between them.

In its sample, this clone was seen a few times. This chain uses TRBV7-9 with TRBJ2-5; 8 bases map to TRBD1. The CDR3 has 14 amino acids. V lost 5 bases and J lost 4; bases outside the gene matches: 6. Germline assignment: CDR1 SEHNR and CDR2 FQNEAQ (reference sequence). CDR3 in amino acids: CASSASGGAETQYF. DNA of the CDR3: TGTGCCAGCAGCGCCTCAGGGGGCGCAGAGACCCAGTACTTC.

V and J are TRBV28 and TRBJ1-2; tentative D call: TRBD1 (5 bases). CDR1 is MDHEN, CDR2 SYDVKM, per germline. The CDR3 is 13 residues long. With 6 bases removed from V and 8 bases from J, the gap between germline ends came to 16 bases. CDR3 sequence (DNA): TGTGCCAGCAGGACCGGGGGGTCAGACGGCTACACCTTC. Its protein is CASRTGGSDGYTF.

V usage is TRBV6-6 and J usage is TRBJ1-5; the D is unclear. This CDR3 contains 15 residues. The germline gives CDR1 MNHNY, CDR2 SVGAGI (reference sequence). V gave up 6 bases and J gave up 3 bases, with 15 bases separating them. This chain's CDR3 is CASSRSLGTNQPQHF. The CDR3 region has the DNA TGTGCCAGCAGCAGATCGTTGGGCACCAATCAGCCCCAGCATTTT.

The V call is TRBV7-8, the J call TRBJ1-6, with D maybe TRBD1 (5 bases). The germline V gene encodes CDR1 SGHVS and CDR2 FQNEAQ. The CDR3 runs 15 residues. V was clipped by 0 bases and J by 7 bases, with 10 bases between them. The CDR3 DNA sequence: TGTGCCAGCAGCTTAGCGTCGAAGGGGAATTCACCCCTCCACTTT. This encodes CASSLASKGNSPLHF.